This TCR beta chain was retrieved from a study of graft-versus-host responses after intestinal transplantation. About the research overall: The transplants performed in recipients were multivisceral, liver-intestinal, or isolated intestinal.

V shed 6 bases and J 9 bases; nucleotides not matched to a gene: 4. The CDR3 is made up of 12 amino acids. This clone was counted once. Its specificity is not known. Clones were read by immunoSEQ multiplex PCR, and TCRdb kept only the in-frame ones, dropping some. The sample includes 80,000 or so clones, approximately 92% of them seen just once. Study-wide results and limits: GvH clones were found in recipient marrow; some appeared first in ileum or blood. Early post-transplant HvG declines were associated with peak circulating GvH clone levels. Graft-versus-host to host-versus-graft clonal ratios in allografts were high in patients with graft-donor T cell macrochimerism.

This chain uses TRBV23-1 with TRBJ1-1, with TRBD1 matching 10 bases. TRBV23-1 qualifies as an ORF whose function is uncertain. The sequence derives from a human patient who received an intestinal transplant, so some T cells may come from the graft donor. Sample: PBMCs, taken 98 days after intestinal transplantation. In DNA form, the CDR3 reads TGCGCCAGCAGCCCGGACAGGGGGAAAGCTTTCTTT. Translated, it gives CASSPDRGKAFF.